This TCR beta chain originates from a study of shared T cell receptors in the human thymus. V lost 1 base and J lost 3, with 19 bases in between. Germline CDR1 reads MGHDK; CDR2 reads SYGVNS. The CDR3 covers 17 residues. Assay used: immunoSEQ multiplex PCR; TCRdb lists only in-frame clones, some missing. The sample holds 650,000 to 950,000 clones, 80% to 90% seen once. This same sample was also part of a study on human thymus T cells. As reported in that work: Donors were healthy Finnish infants having corrective surgery for congenital heart defects. The thymus tissue came from resections taken during corrective heart surgery. Seemingly biased V and J gene usage marked thymic and blood repertoires. Highly overlapping thymic repertoires among unrelated individuals were reported in related research.

The rearrangement links TRBV25-1 to TRBJ2-7; tentatively, D is TRBD1 (6 bases). The clonotype originates from a girl less than two years old with a congenital heart defect. Material for sequencing was thymocytes. CDR3 sequence (DNA): TGTGCCAGCAGTGAATTAGGAGGCAGGGGACACCTCTACGAGCAGTACTTC. As protein: CASSELGGRGHLYEQYF.